A single count supports the clone carrying this T cell receptor beta chain. These data belong to a study of blood T cell repertoires in COVID-19. This CDR3 has 15 amino acids. Trimming took off 2 bases at V and 0 bases at J, with 7 bases between the two ends. Germline CDR1 reads MNHEY; CDR2 reads SVGAGI. TCRdb's copy holds only in-frame clones and misses some; the assay was immunoSEQ multiplex PCR. Among nearly 65,000 clones, about 80% were seen once, and the ten largest hold more than 9%. This clonotype originated in a human donor in a cohort sampled during active COVID-19. Sequencing was performed on peripheral blood. J is TRBJ1-4 and V is TRBV6-5, with D possibly TRBD1 on 5 matching bases. CDR3 DNA sequence: TGTGCCAGCAGTTACGAGACAGCAACTAATGAAAAACTGTTTTTT. Translated: CASSYETATNEKLFF.